A selection of T cell receptor beta chains follows, all from one sample in a study of blood T cell repertoires in COVID-19. The table came from immunoSEQ multiplex PCR; TCRdb's copy has only in-frame clones and leaves some out. Of around 300,000 clones in the sample, 83% were seen once. Sequencing was done on a sample of peripheral blood. These receptors came from a woman aged 45-65 years who had recovered from COVID-19. Both conserved end residues are part of each CDR3. D genes are given only for firm matches. Only some rows state a clone size, as once, few, many or a class for expanded clones.

CDR3 protein: CASSQEGRSGSPDTQYF; CDR3 DNA: TGCGCCAGCAGCCAAGAAGGGCGTAGCGGGAGCCCAGATACGCAGTATTTT; D gene: TRBD2; J gene: TRBJ2-3; CDR3 length: 17; clone size: -; V gene: TRBV4-1
CDR3 protein: CANRGEVVGGESTDTQYF; CDR3 DNA: TGTGCCAACCGGGGAGAAGTCGTCGGCGGGGAAAGCACAGATACGCAGTATTTT; D gene: -; J gene: TRBJ2-3; CDR3 length: 18; clone size: -; V gene: TRBV7-5
CDR3 protein: CAISDPGLASHRSSYEQYF; CDR3 DNA: TGTGCCATCAGTGACCCGGGACTAGCTTCACACCGAAGCTCCTACGAGCAGTACTTC; D gene: TRBD2; J gene: TRBJ2-7; CDR3 length: 19; clone size: -; V gene: TRBV10-3
CDR3 protein: CASEPRAGGLYGYTF; CDR3 DNA: TGTGCCAGCGAGCCCAGAGCAGGGGGCCTCTATGGCTACACCTTC; D gene: TRBD1; J gene: TRBJ1-2; CDR3 length: 15; clone size: once; V gene: TRBV6-5
CDR3 protein: CASSTPTGGFGGELFF; CDR3 DNA: TGTGCCAGTAGTACCCCGACAGGGGGTTTCGGCGGGGAGCTGTTTTTT; D gene: TRBD1; J gene: TRBJ2-2; CDR3 length: 16; clone size: -; V gene: TRBV19
CDR3 protein: CASSERGAETGRNWDYEQYF; CDR3 DNA: TGTGCCAGCAGTGAAAGAGGGGCGGAGACAGGGCGAAATTGGGACTACGAGCAGTACTTC; D gene: TRBD1; J gene: TRBJ2-7; CDR3 length: 20; clone size: -; V gene: TRBV6-1
CDR3 protein: CASSLAHLGQGEQYF; CDR3 DNA: TGTGCCAGCAGCTTAGCGCATCTGGGACAGGGGGAGCAGTACTTC; D gene: TRBD1; J gene: TRBJ2-7; CDR3 length: 15; clone size: -; V gene: TRBV7-2
CDR3 protein: CASSFGNEISTDTQYF; CDR3 DNA: TGCGCCAGCAGCTTCGGGAATGAAATTAGCACAGATACGCAGTATTTT; D gene: -; J gene: TRBJ2-3; CDR3 length: 16; clone size: -; V gene: TRBV5-1
CDR3 protein: CATSDPYRGRPNTGELFF; CDR3 DNA: TGTGCCACCAGTGATCCATACAGAGGGAGGCCGAACACCGGGGAGCTGTTTTTT; D gene: -; J gene: TRBJ2-2; CDR3 length: 18; clone size: -; V gene: TRBV24-1
CDR3 protein: CASSPRVESSPLHF; CDR3 DNA: TGTGCCAGCTCACCACGAGTTGAGAGTTCACCCCTCCACTTT; D gene: -; J gene: TRBJ1-6; CDR3 length: 14; clone size: -; V gene: TRBV18
CDR3 protein: CASSPTAGAYEQYF; CDR3 DNA: TGTGCCTCTAGCCCCACGGCGGGAGCATACGAGCAGTACTTC; D gene: TRBD2; J gene: TRBJ2-7; CDR3 length: 14; clone size: -; V gene: TRBV19
CDR3 protein: CASGAENTGELFF; CDR3 DNA: TGTGCCAGCGGGGCGGAGAACACCGGGGAGCTGTTTTTT; D gene: -; J gene: TRBJ2-2; CDR3 length: 13; clone size: many; V gene: TRBV28
CDR3 protein: CASSVAGAGGPNEQFF; CDR3 DNA: TGTGCCAGCAGCGTAGCGGGAGCGGGGGGCCCCAATGAGCAGTTCTTC; D gene: TRBD2; J gene: TRBJ2-1; CDR3 length: 16; clone size: few; V gene: TRBV9
CDR3 protein: CASGGAGGELFF; CDR3 DNA: TGCGCCAGCGGGGGGGCCGGCGGGGAGCTGTTTTTT; D gene: -; J gene: TRBJ2-2; CDR3 length: 12; clone size: -; V gene: TRBV10-2
CDR3 protein: CASSAYSNQPQHF; CDR3 DNA: TGTGCCAGCAGCGCCTATAGCAATCAGCCCCAGCATTTT; D gene: -; J gene: TRBJ1-5; CDR3 length: 13; clone size: -; V gene: TRBV6-5
CDR3 protein: CASSQDNRGHYGYTF; CDR3 DNA: TGCGCCAGCAGCCAAGATAACAGGGGGCACTATGGCTACACCTTC; D gene: TRBD1; J gene: TRBJ1-2; CDR3 length: 15; clone size: -; V gene: TRBV4-3
CDR3 protein: CASSSLLDQPQHF; CDR3 DNA: TGTGCCAGCAGCTCACTATTAGATCAGCCCCAGCATTTT; D gene: -; J gene: TRBJ1-5; CDR3 length: 13; clone size: -; V gene: TRBV5-5
CDR3 protein: CASSLSGLAESPQETQYF; CDR3 DNA: TGTGCCAGCAGTTTATCGGGACTAGCGGAGAGCCCCCAAGAGACCCAGTACTTC; D gene: TRBD2; J gene: TRBJ2-5; CDR3 length: 18; clone size: -; V gene: TRBV28
CDR3 protein: CASSGGQHVDEQFF; CDR3 DNA: TGTGCCAGCAGCGGGGGACAGCACGTCGATGAGCAGTTCTTC; D gene: TRBD1; J gene: TRBJ2-1; CDR3 length: 14; clone size: -; V gene: TRBV5-5
CDR3 protein: CASSFQGAEAFF; CDR3 DNA: TGTGCCAGCAGTTTCCAGGGGGCGGAAGCTTTCTTT; D gene: TRBD1; J gene: TRBJ1-1; CDR3 length: 12; clone size: -; V gene: TRBV12-3/TRBV12-4
CDR3 protein: CASSPWDTNYGYTF; CDR3 DNA: TGTGCCAGCAGCCCCTGGGACACCAACTATGGCTACACCTTC; D gene: -; J gene: TRBJ1-2; CDR3 length: 14; clone size: -; V gene: TRBV11-2
CDR3 protein: CASSPGQAREQYF; CDR3 DNA: TGTGCCAGCAGTCCGGGACAGGCTCGCGAGCAGTACTTC; D gene: TRBD1; J gene: TRBJ2-7; CDR3 length: 13; clone size: -; V gene: TRBV12-3/TRBV12-4
CDR3 protein: CSVGGSYQETQYF; CDR3 DNA: TGCAGCGTTGGCGGGAGCTACCAAGAGACCCAGTACTTC; D gene: TRBD2; J gene: TRBJ2-5; CDR3 length: 13; clone size: -; V gene: TRBV29-1
CDR3 protein: CSAQRRGAEFF; CDR3 DNA: TGCAGTGCTCAAAGGCGGGGCGCAGAATTCTTT; D gene: -; J gene: TRBJ1-1; CDR3 length: 11; clone size: once; V gene: TRBV20-1
CDR3 protein: CASSPRRKTSREGDTQYF; CDR3 DNA: TGTGCCAGCAGCCCTCGAAGAAAGACTAGCAGAGAAGGAGATACGCAGTATTTT; D gene: TRBD2; J gene: TRBJ2-3; CDR3 length: 18; clone size: -; V gene: TRBV7-2
CDR3 protein: CASSFVARSPYEQYF; CDR3 DNA: TGTGCCAGCAGTTTTGTTGCGAGGTCTCCCTACGAGCAGTACTTC; D gene: -; J gene: TRBJ2-7; CDR3 length: 15; clone size: -; V gene: TRBV27
CDR3 protein: CATKGSAGAGEQYF; CDR3 DNA: TGTGCCACGAAAGGGTCGGCAGGGGCTGGGGAGCAGTACTTC; D gene: -; J gene: TRBJ2-7; CDR3 length: 14; clone size: once; V gene: TRBV10-3
CDR3 protein: CASILAGQGGTQYF; CDR3 DNA: TGTGCCAGCATTCTAGCGGGCCAGGGGGGGACCCAGTACTTC; D gene: -; J gene: TRBJ2-5; CDR3 length: 14; clone size: -; V gene: TRBV5-6
CDR3 protein: CATSRVGGYQPQHF; CDR3 DNA: TGTGCCACCAGCAGAGTCGGCGGTTATCAGCCCCAGCATTTT; D gene: -; J gene: TRBJ1-5; CDR3 length: 14; clone size: -; V gene: TRBV15
CDR3 protein: CASSLAGGNSPHEQFF; CDR3 DNA: TGTGCCAGCAGTTTAGCCGGGGGTAACTCCCCCCATGAGCAGTTCTTC; D gene: -; J gene: TRBJ2-1; CDR3 length: 16; clone size: -; V gene: TRBV28
CDR3 protein: CASSPVGVASTDTQYF; CDR3 DNA: TGTGCCAGCAGCCCCGTCGGGGTTGCATCAACAGATACGCAGTATTTT; D gene: -; J gene: TRBJ2-3; CDR3 length: 16; clone size: -; V gene: TRBV7-9
CDR3 protein: CASSVDSSGNTIYF; CDR3 DNA: TGTGCCAGCAGTGTTGACAGCTCTGGAAACACCATATATTTT; D gene: -; J gene: TRBJ1-3; CDR3 length: 14; clone size: few; V gene: TRBV28
CDR3 protein: CASSSRQGWPEAFF; CDR3 DNA: TGTGCCAGCTCATCTCGACAGGGCTGGCCTGAAGCTTTCTTT; D gene: TRBD1; J gene: TRBJ1-1; CDR3 length: 14; clone size: once; V gene: TRBV18
CDR3 protein: CASSPIYRDNHEQFF; CDR3 DNA: TGTGCCAGTAGTCCAATATACCGGGACAATCATGAGCAGTTCTTC; D gene: -; J gene: TRBJ2-1; CDR3 length: 15; clone size: -; V gene: TRBV19
CDR3 protein: CASSVRTSGPGGEQFF; CDR3 DNA: TGTGCCAGCAGCGTAAGGACTAGCGGCCCTGGTGGTGAGCAGTTCTTC; D gene: TRBD2; J gene: TRBJ2-1; CDR3 length: 16; clone size: -; V gene: TRBV9
CDR3 protein: CASSSTGAIYEQYF; CDR3 DNA: TGTGCCAGCAGTTCGACAGGGGCAATATACGAGCAGTACTTC; D gene: TRBD1; J gene: TRBJ2-7; CDR3 length: 14; clone size: -; V gene: TRBV6-2/TRBV6-3
CDR3 protein: CASSQGGGPGEQYF; CDR3 DNA: TGTGCCAGCAGCCAAGGAGGCGGCCCGGGCGAGCAGTACTTC; D gene: -; J gene: TRBJ2-7; CDR3 length: 14; clone size: once; V gene: TRBV14
CDR3 protein: CASSVVGGARDEQYF; CDR3 DNA: TGTGCCAGCAGCGTAGTAGGGGGGGCGCGGGACGAGCAGTACTTC; D gene: -; J gene: TRBJ2-7; CDR3 length: 15; clone size: -; V gene: TRBV9
CDR3 protein: CASSSKKTHREWAPYEQYF; CDR3 DNA: TGTGCCAGCAGTTCTAAGAAAACCCACAGGGAATGGGCCCCTTACGAGCAGTACTTC; D gene: -; J gene: TRBJ2-7; CDR3 length: 19; clone size: -; V gene: TRBV28
CDR3 protein: CASSQNPRVAGAPQGIQYF; CDR3 DNA: TGCGCCAGCAGTCAAAACCCGCGGGTAGCGGGAGCCCCGCAGGGCATTCAGTACTTC; D gene: TRBD2; J gene: TRBJ2-4; CDR3 length: 19; clone size: -; V gene: TRBV23-1
CDR3 protein: CATSEIGTGGAFF; CDR3 DNA: TGTGCCACCAGTGAAATCGGGACAGGGGGTGCTTTCTTT; D gene: TRBD1; J gene: TRBJ1-1; CDR3 length: 13; clone size: -; V gene: TRBV24-1
CDR3 protein: CASSPGGGPDTQYF; CDR3 DNA: TGCGCCAGCAGCCCTGGGGGGGGGCCAGATACGCAGTATTTT; D gene: -; J gene: TRBJ2-3; CDR3 length: 14; clone size: -; V gene: TRBV4-1
CDR3 protein: CATSDFTGLAKKLFF; CDR3 DNA: TGTGCCACCAGTGATTTTACGGGGTTGGCCAAAAAACTGTTTTTT; D gene: -; J gene: TRBJ1-4; CDR3 length: 15; clone size: -; V gene: TRBV24-1
CDR3 protein: CASKVYQTGDGYTF; CDR3 DNA: TGTGCCAGCAAAGTTTATCAGACAGGGGATGGCTACACCTTC; D gene: TRBD1; J gene: TRBJ1-2; CDR3 length: 14; clone size: -; V gene: TRBV28
CDR3 protein: CASSSGSVYDNEQFF; CDR3 DNA: TGTGCCAGCAGCTCGGGTTCTGTCTACGACAATGAGCAGTTCTTC; D gene: -; J gene: TRBJ2-1; CDR3 length: 15; clone size: -; V gene: TRBV7-3
CDR3 protein: CASSRDSTQETQYF; CDR3 DNA: TGTGCCAGCAGCCGGGACAGCACACAAGAGACCCAGTACTTC; D gene: TRBD1; J gene: TRBJ2-5; CDR3 length: 14; clone size: -; V gene: TRBV27
CDR3 protein: CASSTGQYNSPLHF; CDR3 DNA: TGTGCCAGCAGCACGGGACAGTATAATTCACCCCTCCACTTT; D gene: TRBD1; J gene: TRBJ1-6; CDR3 length: 14; clone size: -; V gene: TRBV3-1/TRBV3-2
CDR3 protein: CASSLNQGAPYEQYF; CDR3 DNA: TGTGCCAGCAGCCTGAATCAGGGGGCCCCCTACGAGCAGTACTTC; D gene: TRBD1; J gene: TRBJ2-7; CDR3 length: 15; clone size: few; V gene: TRBV7-3
CDR3 protein: CASSRMGQGTNEQFF; CDR3 DNA: TGTGCCAGCAGCAGGATGGGACAGGGGACAAATGAGCAGTTCTTC; D gene: TRBD1; J gene: TRBJ2-1; CDR3 length: 15; clone size: -; V gene: TRBV11-3
CDR3 protein: CASSLAAGVGYTF; CDR3 DNA: TGTGCCAGCAGTTTAGCGGCAGGGGTGGGCTACACCTTC; D gene: -; J gene: TRBJ1-2; CDR3 length: 13; clone size: -; V gene: TRBV12-3/TRBV12-4
CDR3 protein: CASSQPGDGYTF; CDR3 DNA: TGTGCCAGCTCACAACCAGGGGATGGCTACACCTTC; D gene: -; J gene: TRBJ1-2; CDR3 length: 12; clone size: -; V gene: TRBV18
CDR3 protein: CASSFLAGGYNEQFF; CDR3 DNA: TGTGCCAGCAGCTTTTTAGCGGGAGGCTACAATGAGCAGTTCTTC; D gene: TRBD2; J gene: TRBJ2-1; CDR3 length: 15; clone size: -; V gene: TRBV11-2
CDR3 protein: CASSLTGNLYNEQFF; CDR3 DNA: TGTGCCAGCAGCTTAACCGGGAACCTGTACAATGAGCAGTTCTTC; D gene: -; J gene: TRBJ2-1; CDR3 length: 15; clone size: -; V gene: TRBV7-3
CDR3 protein: CASSFYGEQFF; CDR3 DNA: TGTGCCAGCAGTTTCTACGGTGAGCAGTTCTTC; D gene: -; J gene: TRBJ2-1; CDR3 length: 11; clone size: -; V gene: TRBV12-3/TRBV12-4
CDR3 protein: CASSRTRQSTDTQYF; CDR3 DNA: TGTGCCAGCAGCAGGACTAGGCAAAGCACAGATACGCAGTATTTT; D gene: TRBD2; J gene: TRBJ2-3; CDR3 length: 15; clone size: -; V gene: TRBV6-5
CDR3 protein: CAWSPRVQGLRGYTF; CDR3 DNA: TGTGCCTGGAGTCCCCGAGTCCAGGGTCTGCGTGGCTACACCTTC; D gene: -; J gene: TRBJ1-2; CDR3 length: 15; clone size: -; V gene: TRBV30